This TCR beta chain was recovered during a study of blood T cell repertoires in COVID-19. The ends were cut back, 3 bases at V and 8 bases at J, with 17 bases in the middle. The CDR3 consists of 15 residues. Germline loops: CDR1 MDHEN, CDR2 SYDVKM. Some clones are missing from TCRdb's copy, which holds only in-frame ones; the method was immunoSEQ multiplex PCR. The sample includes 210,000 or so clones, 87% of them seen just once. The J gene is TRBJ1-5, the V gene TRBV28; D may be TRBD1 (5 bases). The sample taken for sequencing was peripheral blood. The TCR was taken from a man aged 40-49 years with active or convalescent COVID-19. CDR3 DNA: TGTGCCAGCAGTTTTCTAAGGGGCCAACAGAAGCCCCAGCATTTT. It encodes CASSFLRGQQKPQHF.